The rows below give T cell receptor beta chains drawn from one sample of a study of cytomegalovirus exposure and HLA in healthy donors. The repertoire was sequenced with immunoSEQ multiplex PCR; TCRdb's copy has only in-frame clones and lacks some. The top ten clones hold 4% of a sample with 100,000 to 150,000 clones, roughly 72% of them seen once. Sequences were obtained from PBMCs. The source is a man aged 35 to 55 in good health and CMV-seropositive. The CDR3 runs from the conserved cysteine through the conserved F or W. D genes are given only for firm matches. The size of a clone is reported for some rows only, either as once, few or many, or as a class for expanded clones.

abundance	j_gene	v_gene	d_gene	CDR3aa	CDR3nt
NA	TRBJ1-2	TRBV27	TRBD1	CASRSGTGSFYGYTF	TGTGCCAGCCGCTCCGGGACAGGCTCCTTCTATGGCTACACCTTC
NA	TRBJ1-5	TRBV28	NA	CASSPGGGGNQPQHF	TGTGCCAGCAGTCCCGGTGGGGGGGGCAATCAGCCCCAGCATTTT
NA	TRBJ2-1	TRBV11-3	NA	CASSLGRHSYNEQFF	TGTGCCAGCAGCTTAGGCCGACACTCCTACAATGAGCAGTTCTTC
NA	TRBJ2-6	TRBV5-1	NA	CASSFDKRGANVLTF	TGCGCCAGCAGCTTCGACAAACGGGGGGCCAACGTCCTGACTTTC
NA	TRBJ1-2	TRBV5-1	NA	CASSEDSLYGYTF	TGCGCCAGCAGCGAGGACAGCCTCTATGGCTACACCTTC
few	TRBJ1-5	TRBV27	TRBD1	CASSQTGGGFYSNQPQHF	TGTGCCAGCAGTCAGACAGGGGGCGGCTTCTATAGCAATCAGCCCCAGCATTTT
NA	TRBJ2-3	TRBV5-6	TRBD1	CASSFRTGVIDTQYF	TGTGCCAGCAGCTTCCGGACAGGGGTTATAGATACGCAGTATTTT
few	TRBJ1-2	TRBV7-9	NA	CSSSLARDYGYTF	TGTTCCAGCAGCTTAGCACGGGACTATGGCTACACCTTC
NA	TRBJ1-2	TRBV6-1	NA	CASSLLGDYGYTF	TGTGCCAGCAGTTTGTTAGGGGACTATGGCTACACCTTC
NA	TRBJ2-5	TRBV5-5	NA	CASSAGQRQETQYF	TGTGCCAGCAGCGCGGGACAGAGACAAGAGACCCAGTACTTC
few	TRBJ2-2	TRBV2	NA	CASLREPNTGELFF	TGTGCCAGCCTTCGGGAACCAAACACCGGGGAGCTGTTTTTT
NA	TRBJ2-5	TRBV6-5	NA	CANPSVQETQYF	TGTGCCAATCCTTCGGTTCAAGAGACCCAGTACTTC
NA	TRBJ1-5	TRBV4-3	NA	CASSQEGGLDQPQHF	TGCGCCAGCAGCCAAGAGGGGGGGCTGGATCAGCCCCAGCATTTT